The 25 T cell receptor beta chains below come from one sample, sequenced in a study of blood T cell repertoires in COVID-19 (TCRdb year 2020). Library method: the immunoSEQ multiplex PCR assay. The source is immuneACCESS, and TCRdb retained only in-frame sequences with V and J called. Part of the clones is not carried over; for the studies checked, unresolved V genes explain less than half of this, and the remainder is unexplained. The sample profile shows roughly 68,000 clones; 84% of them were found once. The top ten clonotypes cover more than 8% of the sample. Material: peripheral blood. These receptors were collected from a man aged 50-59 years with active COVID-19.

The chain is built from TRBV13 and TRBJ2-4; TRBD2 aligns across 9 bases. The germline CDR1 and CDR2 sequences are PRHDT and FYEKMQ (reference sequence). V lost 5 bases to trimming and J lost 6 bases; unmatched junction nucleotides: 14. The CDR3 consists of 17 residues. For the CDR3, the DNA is TGTGCCAGCAGCCCAGCGGGGCGGGGGGGCCAGAGAAACATTCAGTACTTC. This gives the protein CASSPAGRGGQRNIQYF.

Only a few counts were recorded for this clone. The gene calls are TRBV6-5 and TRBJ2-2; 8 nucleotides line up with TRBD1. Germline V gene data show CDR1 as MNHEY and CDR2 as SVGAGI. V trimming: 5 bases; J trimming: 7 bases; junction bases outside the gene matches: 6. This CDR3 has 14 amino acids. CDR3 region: CASSTGQDGGELFF. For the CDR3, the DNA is TGTGCCAGCAGTACGGGACAGGACGGCGGGGAGCTGTTTTTT.

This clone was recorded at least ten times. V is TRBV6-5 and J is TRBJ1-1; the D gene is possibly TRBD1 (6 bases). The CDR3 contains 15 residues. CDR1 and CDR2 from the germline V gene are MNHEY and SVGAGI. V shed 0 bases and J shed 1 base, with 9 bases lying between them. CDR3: CASSYSGGRNTEAFF. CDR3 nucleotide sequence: TGTGCCAGCAGTTACTCGGGGGGGCGGAACACTGAAGCTTTCTTT.

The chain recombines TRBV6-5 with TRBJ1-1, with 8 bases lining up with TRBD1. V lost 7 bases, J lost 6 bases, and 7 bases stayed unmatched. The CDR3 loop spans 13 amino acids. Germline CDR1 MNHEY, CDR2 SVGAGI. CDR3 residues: CASTPDRAAEAFF. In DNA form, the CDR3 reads TGTGCCAGCACCCCGGACAGGGCTGCTGAAGCTTTCTTT.

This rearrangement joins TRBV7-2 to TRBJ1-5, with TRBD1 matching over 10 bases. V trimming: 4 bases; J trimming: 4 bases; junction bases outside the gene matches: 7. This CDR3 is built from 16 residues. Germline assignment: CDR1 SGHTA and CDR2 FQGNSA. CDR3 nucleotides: TGTGCCAGCAGCTCCCCCCCGGGACAGGGGAATCAGCCCCAGCATTTT. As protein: CASSSPPGQGNQPQHF.

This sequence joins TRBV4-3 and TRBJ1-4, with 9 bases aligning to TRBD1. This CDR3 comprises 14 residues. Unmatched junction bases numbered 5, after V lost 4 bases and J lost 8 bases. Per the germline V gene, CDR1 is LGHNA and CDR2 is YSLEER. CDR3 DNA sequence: TGCGCCAGCAGCCTCGGACAGGGGCGGGAAAAACTGTTTTTT. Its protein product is CASSLGQGREKLFF.

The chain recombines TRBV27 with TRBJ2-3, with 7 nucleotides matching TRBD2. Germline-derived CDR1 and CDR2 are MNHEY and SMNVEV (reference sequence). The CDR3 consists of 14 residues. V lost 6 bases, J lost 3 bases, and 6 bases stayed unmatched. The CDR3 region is CASSSQGGTDTQYF. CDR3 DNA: TGTGCCAGCAGCAGTCAGGGAGGGACAGATACGCAGTATTTT.

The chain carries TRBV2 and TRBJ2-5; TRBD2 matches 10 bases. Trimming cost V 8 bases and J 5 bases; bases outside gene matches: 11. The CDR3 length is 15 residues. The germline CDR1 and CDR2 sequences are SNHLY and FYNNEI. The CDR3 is CASHYSGGVWETQYF. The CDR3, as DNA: TGTGCCAGCCACTACAGCGGGGGGGTGTGGGAGACCCAGTACTTC.

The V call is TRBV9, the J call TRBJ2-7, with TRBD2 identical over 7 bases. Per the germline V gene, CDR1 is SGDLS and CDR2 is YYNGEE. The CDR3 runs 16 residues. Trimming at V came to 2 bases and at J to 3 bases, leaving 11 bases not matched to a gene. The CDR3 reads CASSVMWASGFYEQYF. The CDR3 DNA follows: TGTGCCAGCAGCGTTATGTGGGCTAGCGGATTCTACGAGCAGTACTTC.

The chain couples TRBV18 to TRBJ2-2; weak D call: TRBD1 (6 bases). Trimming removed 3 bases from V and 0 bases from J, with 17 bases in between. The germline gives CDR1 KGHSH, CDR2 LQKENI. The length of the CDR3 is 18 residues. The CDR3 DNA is TGTGCCAGCTCACCGACGGTCAGGGGCGGCGCGAACACCGGGGAGCTGTTTTTT. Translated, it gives CASSPTVRGGANTGELFF.

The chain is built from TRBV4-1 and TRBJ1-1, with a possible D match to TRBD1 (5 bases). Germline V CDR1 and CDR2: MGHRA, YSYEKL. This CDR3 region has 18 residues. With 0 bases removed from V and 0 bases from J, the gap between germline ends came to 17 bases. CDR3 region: CASSQDQGLRRLNTEAFF. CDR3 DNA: TGCGCCAGCAGCCAAGATCAGGGTCTAAGGCGGCTGAACACTGAAGCTTTCTTT.

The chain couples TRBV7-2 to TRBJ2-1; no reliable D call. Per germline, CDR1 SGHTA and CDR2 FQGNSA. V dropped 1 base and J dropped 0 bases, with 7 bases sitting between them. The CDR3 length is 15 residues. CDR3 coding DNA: TGTGCCAGCAGCTTAGACTCAAACTCCTACAATGAGCAGTTCTTC. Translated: CASSLDSNSYNEQFF.

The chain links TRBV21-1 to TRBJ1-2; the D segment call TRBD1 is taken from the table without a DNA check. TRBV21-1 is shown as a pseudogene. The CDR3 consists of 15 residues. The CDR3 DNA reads TGTGCCAGCAGCGAGATAATGGGGGCAGAAGATGGCTACACCTTC. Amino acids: CASSEIMGAEDGYTF.

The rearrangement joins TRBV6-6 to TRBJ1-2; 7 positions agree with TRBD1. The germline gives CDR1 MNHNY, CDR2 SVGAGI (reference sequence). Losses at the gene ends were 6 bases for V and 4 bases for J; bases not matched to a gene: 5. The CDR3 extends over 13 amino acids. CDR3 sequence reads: CASRETGVYGYTF. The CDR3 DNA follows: TGTGCCAGCAGAGAAACAGGGGTCTATGGCTACACCTTC.

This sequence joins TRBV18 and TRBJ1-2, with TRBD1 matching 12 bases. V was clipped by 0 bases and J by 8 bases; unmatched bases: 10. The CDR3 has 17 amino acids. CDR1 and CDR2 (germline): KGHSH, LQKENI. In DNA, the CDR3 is TGTGCCAGCTCACCACCTTCGGCGGGACAGGGGGCGAGAGGCTACACCTTC. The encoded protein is CASSPPSAGQGARGYTF.

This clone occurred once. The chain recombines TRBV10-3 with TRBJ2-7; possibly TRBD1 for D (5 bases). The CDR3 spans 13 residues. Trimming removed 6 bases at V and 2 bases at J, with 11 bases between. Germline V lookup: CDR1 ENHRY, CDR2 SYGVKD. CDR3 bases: TGTGCCATCAGGGAACAGGTAACCTACGAGCAGTACTTC. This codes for CAIREQVTYEQYF.

CDR3 amino acids: CASSPSGTGELFF. The CDR3 bases are TGTGCCAGCAGCCCCTCAGGAACCGGGGAGCTGTTTTTT. V is TRBV11-2 and J is TRBJ2-2; no firm D call. The V and J ends lost 5 bases and 5 bases respectively, with 9 bases between them. Germline V gene data show CDR1 as SGHAT and CDR2 as FQNNGV. This CDR3 region has 13 residues.

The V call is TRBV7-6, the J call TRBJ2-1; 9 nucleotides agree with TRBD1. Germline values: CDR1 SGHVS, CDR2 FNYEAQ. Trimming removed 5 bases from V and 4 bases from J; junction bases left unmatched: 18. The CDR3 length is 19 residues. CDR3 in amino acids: CASSPWGQGVSGPYNEQFF. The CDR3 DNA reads TGTGCCAGCAGCCCTTGGGGACAGGGAGTCTCGGGGCCTTACAATGAGCAGTTCTTC. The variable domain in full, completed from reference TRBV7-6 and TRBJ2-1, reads GAGVSQSPRYKVTKRGQDVALRCDPISGHVSLYWYRQALGQGPEFLTYFNYEAQQDKSGLPNDRFSAERPEGSISTLTIQRTEQRDSAMYRCASSPWGQGVSGPYNEQFFGPGTRLTVL.

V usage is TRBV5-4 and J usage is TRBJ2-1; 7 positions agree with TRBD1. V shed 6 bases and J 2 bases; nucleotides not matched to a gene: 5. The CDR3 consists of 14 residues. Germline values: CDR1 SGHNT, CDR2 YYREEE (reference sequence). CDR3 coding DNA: TGTGCCAGCAACCCCGGGACAGCCTACAATGAGCAGTTCTTC. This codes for CASNPGTAYNEQFF.

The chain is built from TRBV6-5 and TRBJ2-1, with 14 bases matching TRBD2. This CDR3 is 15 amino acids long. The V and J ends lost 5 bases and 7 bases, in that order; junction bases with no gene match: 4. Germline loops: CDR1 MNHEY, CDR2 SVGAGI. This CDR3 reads CASSPRLAGGNEQFF. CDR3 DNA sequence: TGTGCCAGCAGTCCCAGACTAGCGGGAGGGAATGAGCAGTTCTTC.

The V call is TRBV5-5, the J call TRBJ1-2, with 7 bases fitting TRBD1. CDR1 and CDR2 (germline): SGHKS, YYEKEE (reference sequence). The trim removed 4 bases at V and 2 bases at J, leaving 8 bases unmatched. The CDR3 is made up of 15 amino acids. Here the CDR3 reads CASSPTGSVNYGYTF. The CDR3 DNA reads TGTGCCAGCAGCCCGACAGGGAGCGTCAACTATGGCTACACCTTC.

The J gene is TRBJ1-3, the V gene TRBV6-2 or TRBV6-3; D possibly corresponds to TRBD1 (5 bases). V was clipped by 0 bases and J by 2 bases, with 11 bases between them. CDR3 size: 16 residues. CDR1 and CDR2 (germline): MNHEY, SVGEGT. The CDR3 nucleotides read TGTGCCAGCAGTTACTCTCCGGGGGAGACTGGAAACACCATATATTTT. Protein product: CASSYSPGETGNTIYF.

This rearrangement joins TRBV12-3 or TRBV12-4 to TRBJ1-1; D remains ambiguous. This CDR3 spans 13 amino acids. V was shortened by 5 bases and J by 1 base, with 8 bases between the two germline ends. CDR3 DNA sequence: TGTGCCAGCAGTGGACTGCCGAACACTGAAGCTTTCTTT. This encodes CASSGLPNTEAFF.

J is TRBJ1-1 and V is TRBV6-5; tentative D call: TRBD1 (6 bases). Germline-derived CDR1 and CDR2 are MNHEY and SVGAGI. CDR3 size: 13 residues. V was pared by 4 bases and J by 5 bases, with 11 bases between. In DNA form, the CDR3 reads TGTGCCAGCAGTTCCCAGGGGAATACTGAAGCTTTCTTT. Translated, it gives CASSSQGNTEAFF.

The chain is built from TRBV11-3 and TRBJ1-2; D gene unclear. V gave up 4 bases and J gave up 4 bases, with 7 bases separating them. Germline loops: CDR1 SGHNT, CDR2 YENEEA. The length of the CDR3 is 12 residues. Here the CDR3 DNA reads TGTGCCAGCAGCTCCGGGATCTATGGCTACACCTTC. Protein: CASSSGIYGYTF.